This T cell receptor (beta chain) was identified during a study of beta chain features in type 1 diabetes. Findings of the study overall: Relative to healthy donors, patients appeared to have naive, central memory and Treg TCRB repertoires that were more similar. In every one of the four CD4+ subsets, TCRB CDR3s were moderately but significantly shorter in Type 1 diabetes patients. Possibly, sequencing cDNA over-represented cells that had high TCR expression levels.

Researchers reported sorting CD4+ naive, central memory, regulatory and stem cell-like memory cells via CD45RO/CCR7/CD25/CD127/CD95/CD27. Purity above 95% was achieved in all sorted populations. Isolated RNA was reverse transcribed in full, so expressed TCRB transcripts were sequenced. The method was immunoSEQ multiplex PCR; TCRdb's version includes in-frame clones alone and lacks a portion of them. The data show 130,000 or so clones, 9% seen once. In germline, CDR1 is SGHRS, CDR2 YFSETQ. Trimming took 0 bases from V and 0 from J; bases not matched to a gene: 2. This CDR3 comprises 15 residues. Concerning this clone itself: Its antigen is not identified.

The TCR was taken from a man aged 25-40 years with type 1 diabetes. The chain couples TRBV5-1 to TRBJ1-2; TRBD1 matches 7 bases. Sequenced material: central memory CD4+ T cells from blood. The CDR3 DNA reads as TGCGCCAGCAGCTTGGCAGGGGGAGCTAACTATGGCTACACCTTC. This gives the protein CASSLAGGANYGYTF. The variable domain in full, with the rest retrieved from reference TRBV5-1 and TRBJ1-2, is KAGVTQTPRYLIKTRGQQVTLSCSPISGHRSVSWYQQTPGQGLQFLFEYFSETQRNKGNFPGRFSGRQFSNSRSEMNVSTLELGDSALYLCASSLAGGANYGYTFGSGTRLTVV.